This T cell receptor (beta chain) was captured by sequencing in a study of CD4+ T cells in melanoma. Per the germline V gene, CDR1 is MNHEY and CDR2 is SMNVEV (reference sequence). Trimming at V came to 2 bases and at J to 5 bases, leaving 10 bases not matched to a gene. This CDR3 is 17 amino acids long. TCRdb keeps only in-frame clones here, not all; method: immunoSEQ multiplex PCR. The sample includes 90,000 to 130,000 clones, about nine tenths of them seen just once. The chain is built from TRBV27 and TRBJ2-2, with 8 bases identical to TRBD2. This TCR was recovered from a human donor with melanoma. The sequenced sample was peripheral blood. CDR3 in DNA: TGTGCCAGCAGTTTACATTGGTCAGCGGGAGAAACCGGGGAGCTGTTTTTT. Translation gives CASSLHWSAGETGELFF.